This T cell receptor beta chain was recorded in a study of molecular identifiers for immune sequencing clone quantification. The overall study: Naive CD8 RNA (roughly 20,000 or 100,000 cells) was divided into five aliquots, with four sequenced.

TCRdb re-called the PCR reads with MiXCR, one entry per CDR3 protein. There are fewer than 350,000 distinct CDR3 sequences in the sample; under 25% occur only once, and about 0.74% lies in the top ten. With 10%, 30% or 50% of RNA, about 20,000 to 1,100,000 naive CD8 T cells were sequenced. To note about this clonotype: Being one base from a much bigger clone, this may be a read error.

This CDR3 spans 15 amino acids. The TCR comes from a human donor in good health. Some libraries in this study had Jurkat cell RNA spiked in. The V and J genes are TRBV12-3 or TRBV12-4 and TRBJ1-1, with a weak D call TRBD1 (5 bases). The source material was naive CD8+ T cells from blood, with Jurkat cell RNA spiked in. The subset: FACS-sorted CD8+CD4-CCR7+CD45RA+ naive T cells. The CDR3 loop is CASSEVTVLNTEAVF. The DNA for the CDR3 is TGTGCCAGCAGTGAGGTGACAGTCCTGAACACTGAAGCTGTCTTT.